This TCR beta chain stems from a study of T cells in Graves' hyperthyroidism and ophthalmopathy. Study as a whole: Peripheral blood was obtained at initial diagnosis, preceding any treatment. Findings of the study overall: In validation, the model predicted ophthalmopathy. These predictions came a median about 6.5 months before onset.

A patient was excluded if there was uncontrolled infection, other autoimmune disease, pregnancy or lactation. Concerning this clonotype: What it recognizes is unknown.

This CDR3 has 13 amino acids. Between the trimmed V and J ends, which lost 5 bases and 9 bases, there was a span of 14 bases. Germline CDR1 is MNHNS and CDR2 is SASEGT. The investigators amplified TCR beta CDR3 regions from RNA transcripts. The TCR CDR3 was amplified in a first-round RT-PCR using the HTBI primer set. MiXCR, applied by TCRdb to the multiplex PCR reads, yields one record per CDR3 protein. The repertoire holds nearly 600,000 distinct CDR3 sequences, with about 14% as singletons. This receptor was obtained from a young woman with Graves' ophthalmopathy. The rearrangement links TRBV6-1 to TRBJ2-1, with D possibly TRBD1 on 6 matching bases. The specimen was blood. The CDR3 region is CASSPTGYGEQFF. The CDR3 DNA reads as TGTGCCAGCAGTCCCACAGGGTATGGTGAGCAGTTCTTC.